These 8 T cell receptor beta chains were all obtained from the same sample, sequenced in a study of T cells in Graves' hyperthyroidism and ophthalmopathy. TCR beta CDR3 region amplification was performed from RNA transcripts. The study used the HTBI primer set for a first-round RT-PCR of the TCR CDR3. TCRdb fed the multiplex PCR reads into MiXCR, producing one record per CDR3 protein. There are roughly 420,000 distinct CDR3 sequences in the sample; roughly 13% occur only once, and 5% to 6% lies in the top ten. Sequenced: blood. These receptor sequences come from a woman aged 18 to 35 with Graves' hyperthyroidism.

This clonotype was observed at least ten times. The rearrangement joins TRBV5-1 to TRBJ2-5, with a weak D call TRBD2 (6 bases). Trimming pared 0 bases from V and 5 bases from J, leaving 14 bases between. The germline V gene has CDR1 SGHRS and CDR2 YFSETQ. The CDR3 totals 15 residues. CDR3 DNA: TGCGCCAGCAGCTTGGTCCCCACTAGCCAGGAGACCCAGTACTTC. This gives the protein CASSLVPTSQETQYF.

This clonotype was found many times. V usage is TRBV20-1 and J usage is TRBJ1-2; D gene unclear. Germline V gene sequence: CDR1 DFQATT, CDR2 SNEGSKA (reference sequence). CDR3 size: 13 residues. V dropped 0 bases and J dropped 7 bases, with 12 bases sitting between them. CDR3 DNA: TGCAGTGCTAGAGATCGGGCTGAATCTGGCTACACCTTC. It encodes CSARDRAESGYTF.

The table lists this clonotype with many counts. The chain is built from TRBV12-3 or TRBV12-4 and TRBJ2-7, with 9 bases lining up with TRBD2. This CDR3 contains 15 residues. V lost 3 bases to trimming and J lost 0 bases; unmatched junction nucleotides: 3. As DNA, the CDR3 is TGTGCCAGCAGTTTGACTAGCGGAGGCTCCTACGAGCAGTACTTC. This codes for CASSLTSGGSYEQYF.

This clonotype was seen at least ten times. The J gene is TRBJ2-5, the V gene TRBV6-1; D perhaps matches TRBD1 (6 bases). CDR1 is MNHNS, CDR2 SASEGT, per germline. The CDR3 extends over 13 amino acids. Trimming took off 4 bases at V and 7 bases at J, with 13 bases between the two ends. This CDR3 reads CASSGAQGGTQYF. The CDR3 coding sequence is TGTGCCAGCAGTGGCGCACAAGGGGGGACCCAGTACTTC.

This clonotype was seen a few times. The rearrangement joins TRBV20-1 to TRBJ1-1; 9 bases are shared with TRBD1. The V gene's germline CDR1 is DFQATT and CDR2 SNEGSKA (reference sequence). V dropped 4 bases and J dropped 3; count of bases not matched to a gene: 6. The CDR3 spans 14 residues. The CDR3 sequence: CSAKADRGDTEAFF. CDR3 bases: TGCAGTGCTAAGGCTGACAGGGGGGACACTGAAGCTTTCTTT.

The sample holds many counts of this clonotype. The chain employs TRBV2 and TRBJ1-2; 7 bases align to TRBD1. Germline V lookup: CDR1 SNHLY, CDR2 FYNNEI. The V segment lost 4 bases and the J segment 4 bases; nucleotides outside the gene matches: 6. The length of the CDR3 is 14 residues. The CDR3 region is CASSVEGGIYGYTF. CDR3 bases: TGTGCCAGCAGTGTTGAAGGGGGCATCTATGGCTACACCTTC. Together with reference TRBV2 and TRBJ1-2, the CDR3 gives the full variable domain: EPEVTQTPSHQVTQMGQEVILRCVPISNHLYFYWYRQILGQKVEFLVSFYNNEISEKSEIFDDQFSVERPDGSNFTLKIRSTKLEDSAMYFCASSVEGGIYGYTFGSGTRLTVV.

CDR3 nucleotide sequence: TGTGCCAGCAGCTTGGTAGCGGGAGGAGAGACCCAGTACTTC. Its protein is CASSLVAGGETQYF. J is TRBJ2-5 and V is TRBV28, with 10 bases identical to TRBD2. The CDR3 consists of 14 residues. V gave up 6 bases and J gave up 4 bases; unmatched junction bases: 5. Germline CDR1 reads MDHEN; CDR2 reads SYDVKM. Full variable domain (rest looked up from reference TRBV28 and TRBJ2-5): DVKVTQSSRYLVKRTGEKVFLECVQDMDHENMFWYRQDPGLGLRLIYFSYDVKMKEKGDIPEGYSVSREKKERFSLILESASTNQTSMYLCASSLVAGGETQYFGPGTRLLVL.

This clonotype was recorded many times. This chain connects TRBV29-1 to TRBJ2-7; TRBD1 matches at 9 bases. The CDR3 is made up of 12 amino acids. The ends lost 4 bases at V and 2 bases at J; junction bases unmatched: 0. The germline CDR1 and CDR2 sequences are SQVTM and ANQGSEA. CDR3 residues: CSVGTGAYEQYF. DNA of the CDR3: TGCAGCGTTGGGACAGGGGCCTACGAGCAGTACTTC.